These 17 T cell receptor beta chains were all obtained from the same sample, sequenced in a study of vaccination and CD4 T cells after COVID-19. Their antigens remain unidentified. The Oncomine TCR Beta short-read assay generated sequence data from the DNA of cultured CD4+ T cells. TCRdb called the PCR reads again in MiXCR, with one record for every CDR3 protein. The data contain around 3,900 distinct CDR3 sequences, around 20% of them seen just once; the ten biggest clones take up approximately 26%. The sample's treatment: approximately 9-day PBMC culture with coronavirus spike peptide pools or control peptides (ViraFEST assay). Sequenced input: CD4+ T cells from blood, cultured in vitro. These receptors all come from a human donor who had recovered from COVID-19.

This clonotype was seen more than once but under ten times. The chain carries TRBV9 and TRBJ2-3; D call uncertain. The CDR3 has 13 residues. Germline values: CDR1 SGDLS, CDR2 YYNGEE. With 0 bases removed from V and 8 bases from J, the gap between germline ends came to 10 bases. The CDR3 spells CASSVGQLATQYF. CDR3 bases: TGTGCCAGCAGCGTAGGCCAGTTGGCTACGCAGTATTTT. Variable domain in full (rest from reference TRBV9 and TRBJ2-3): DSGVTQTPKHLITATGQRVTLRCSPRSGDLSVYWYQQSLDQGLQFLIQYYNGEERAKGNILERFSAQQFPDLHSELNLSSLELGDSALYFCASSVGQLATQYFGPGTRLTVL.

The V call is TRBV10-3, the J call TRBJ2-1, with D perhaps matching TRBD2 (6 bases). Between the trimmed V and J ends, which lost 9 bases and 5 bases, there was a span of 17 bases. The CDR3 consists of 14 residues. CDR1 and CDR2 (germline): ENHRY, SYGVKD. The CDR3: CAISDGPGDNEQFF. For the CDR3, the DNA is TGTGCCATTTCAGACGGCCCGGGGGACAATGAGCAGTTCTTC.

The sample holds a few counts of this clonotype. This rearrangement joins TRBV30 to TRBJ2-6, with no clear D. Trimming pared 4 bases from V and 3 bases from J, leaving 4 bases between. The CDR3 extends over 12 amino acids. Germline V lookup: CDR1 GTSNPN, CDR2 SVGIG (reference sequence). Written as DNA, the CDR3 is TGTGCCTGGAACTTTGGGGCCAACGTCCTGACTTTC. Translated, it gives CAWNFGANVLTF.

This clonotype is termed medium-sized. The chain has TRBV3-1 and TRBJ2-1; 11 bases align to TRBD2. V dropped 0 bases and J dropped 8; count of bases not matched to a gene: 9. CDR1 and CDR2 (germline): LGHDT, YNNKEL (reference sequence). The CDR3 extends over 17 amino acids. Here the CDR3 reads CASSQDFSGGETHEQFF. The CDR3 coding sequence is TGTGCCAGCAGCCAAGATTTTAGCGGGGGGGAGACCCATGAGCAGTTCTTC.

In its sample, this clonotype ranks as large (0.1 to 1%). The gene calls are TRBV2 and TRBJ2-7; 9 bases are a match to TRBD1. The V gene end was trimmed by 4 bases and the J gene end by 1 base; junction bases not matched to a gene: 8. Germline CDR1 reads SNHLY; CDR2 reads FYNNEI. This CDR3 is 16 amino acids long. CDR3 sequence reads: CASSVFETGGSYEQYF. DNA of the CDR3: TGTGCCAGCAGTGTCTTCGAGACAGGGGGGTCCTACGAGCAGTACTTC.

V gene TRBV11-2 combines with J gene TRBJ2-7, with 7 bases lining up with TRBD1. The CDR3 consists of 15 residues. V dropped 2 bases and J dropped 3; count of bases not matched to a gene: 7. Germline values: CDR1 SGHAT, CDR2 FQNNGV. CDR3 amino acids: CASSLSEGADYEQYF. The CDR3 region has the DNA TGTGCCAGCAGCTTATCCGAGGGGGCGGACTACGAGCAGTACTTC.

The chain joins TRBV20-1 to TRBJ2-3, with D maybe TRBD2 (5 bases). CDR1 is DFQATT and CDR2 is SNEGSKA in the germline V gene (reference sequence). The CDR3 length is 15 residues. V was cut by 0 bases and J by 1 base, with 11 bases left in between. CDR3 residues: CSARDARRGTDTQYF. CDR3 nucleotides: TGCAGTGCTAGAGATGCCAGGCGGGGCACAGATACGCAGTATTTT.

In this sample, this clonotype is medium-sized. The chain links TRBV7-9 to TRBJ1-2; D gene uncertain. Trimming shortened V by 7 bases and J by 0 bases, and 9 bases separated the two germline ends. Germline V gene data show CDR1 as SEHNR and CDR2 as FQNEAQ (reference sequence). The CDR3 is 13 amino acids. CDR3 sequence (DNA): TGTGCCAGCACCGATACAACTAACTATGGCTACACCTTC. Protein: CASTDTTNYGYTF.

A word on this clonotype: A single base separates this from a much larger clone, so it may be a read error. The chain is built from TRBV7-7 and TRBJ2-3; no clear D. This CDR3 spans 14 amino acids. Germline CDR1 and CDR2: SSHAT and FNYEAQ (reference sequence). The CDR3 loop reads CASSSNPAHSTQYF. The CDR3 DNA sequence: TGTGCTAGCAGCTCTAACCCAGCCCACTCTACGCAGTATTTT.

The V gene is TRBV12-3 or TRBV12-4, the J gene TRBJ1-5, with D tentatively TRBD1 (5 bases). V dropped 3 bases and J dropped 2 bases, with 11 bases sitting between them. The CDR3 extends over 15 amino acids. For the CDR3, the DNA is TGTGCCAGCAGTTTGGGGGTGGGGGGCAATCAGCCCCAGCATTTT. Its protein product is CASSLGVGGNQPQHF.

The chain joins TRBV11-2 to TRBJ1-1; possible D gene TRBD1, 6 bases. The V gene lost 6 bases and the J gene lost 0 bases, with 11 bases spanning the gap. This CDR3 has 14 amino acids. The germline gives CDR1 SGHAT, CDR2 FQNNGV. CDR3 region: CASRGDTMNTEAFF. CDR3 DNA sequence: TGTGCCAGCAGGGGGGACACAATGAACACTGAAGCTTTCTTT.

The chain combines TRBV2 with TRBJ2-5; 12 bases are a match to TRBD2. The CDR3 is 17 residues long. Germline CDR1 and CDR2: SNHLY and FYNNEI. V lost 7 bases, J lost 3 bases, and 12 bases stayed unmatched. DNA of the CDR3: TGTGCCAGCAAGTCCCCTAGCGGGGGGGAGTGGGAAGAGACCCAGTACTTC. This translates into CASKSPSGGEWEETQYF.

This chain connects TRBV7-9 to TRBJ1-6, with 8 bases fitting TRBD1. The CDR3 runs to 14 residues. The germline gives CDR1 SEHNR, CDR2 FQNEAQ (reference sequence). V was clipped by 5 bases and J by 9 bases; unmatched bases: 6. CDR3 nucleotides: TGTGCCAGCAGCGGTCCAGGGGGCGGTTCACCCCTCCACTTT. Translation: CASSGPGGGSPLHF.

This clonotype was picked up a small number of times. V and J are TRBV2 and TRBJ2-5, with D perhaps being TRBD1 or TRBD2 (5 bases each). This CDR3 is built from 16 residues. Trimming took 1 base from V and 3 from J, leaving 15 bases between them. Germline values: CDR1 SNHLY, CDR2 FYNNEI. The CDR3 sequence is CASSEGTLRGEETQYF. In DNA, the CDR3 is TGTGCCAGCAGTGAAGGTACGCTACGAGGGGAAGAGACCCAGTACTTC. Full variable domain (rest looked up from reference TRBV2 and TRBJ2-5): EPEVTQTPSHQVTQMGQEVILRCVPISNHLYFYWYRQILGQKVEFLVSFYNNEISEKSEIFDDQFSVERPDGSNFTLKIRSTKLEDSAMYFCASSEGTLRGEETQYFGPGTRLLVL.

This clonotype is labeled large. The CDR3 here is CASSRRGRGANQPQHF. The CDR3 nucleotides read TGTGCCAGTAGTAGGAGGGGGCGAGGGGCCAATCAGCCCCAGCATTTT. The rearrangement uses TRBV19 and TRBJ1-5; 7 bases are a match to TRBD1. V trimming: 4 bases; J trimming: 3 bases; junction bases outside the gene matches: 9. The CDR3 spans 16 residues. The germline V gene has CDR1 LNHDA and CDR2 SQIVND (reference sequence).

By share, this clonotype counts as medium-sized (0.01 to 0.1%). The V gene is TRBV12-3 or TRBV12-4, the J gene TRBJ1-2; 8 bases agree with TRBD1. The CDR3 runs 16 residues. V shed 4 bases and J 3 bases; nucleotides not matched to a gene: 10. DNA of the CDR3: TGTGCCAGCAGTTCCCTCCTACAGGGGGGGTACTATGGCTACACCTTC. Translated, it gives CASSSLLQGGYYGYTF.

This clonotype was detected only a few times. V usage is TRBV2 and J usage is TRBJ1-5; 8 bases line up with TRBD1. V lost 6 bases to trimming and J lost 7 bases; unmatched junction nucleotides: 5. This CDR3 comprises 13 residues. The germline gives CDR1 SNHLY, CDR2 FYNNEI. This chain's CDR3 is CASRTRTGQPQHF. The DNA for the CDR3 is TGTGCCAGCAGGACCAGGACAGGGCAGCCCCAGCATTTT.